The 18 T cell receptor beta chains below were found in one sample sequenced in a study of blood T cell repertoires in COVID-19. Sequencing used immunoSEQ multiplex PCR; TCRdb keeps in-frame clones, though not all of them. The table has about 190,000 clones, roughly 78% seen once. Sequencing was performed on peripheral blood. These receptors were obtained from a woman of 80 years or more with active or convalescent COVID-19.

The chain is built from TRBV6-5 and TRBJ1-1; D is perhaps TRBD1 (6 bases). The germline V gene has CDR1 MNHEY and CDR2 SVGAGI. The CDR3 totals 14 residues. V was cut by 4 bases and J by 6 bases, with 15 bases left in between. The CDR3 loop reads CASSFPMTGSEAFF. The CDR3 region has the DNA TGTGCCAGCAGTTTTCCCATGACAGGATCTGAAGCTTTCTTT.

The J gene is TRBJ1-3, the V gene TRBV25-1; D gene unclear. The CDR3 sequence is 17 residues long. V was pared by 8 bases and J by 4 bases, with 24 bases between. Germline V gene sequence: CDR1 MGHDK, CDR2 SYGVNS. The CDR3 DNA reads as TGTGCCAGCCGGTACGAGGGCGGGATTCCATTCGGAAACACCATATATTTT. This sequence encodes CASRYEGGIPFGNTIYF.

The chain couples TRBV5-1 to TRBJ1-1; TRBD1 agrees at 10 bases. Trimming at V came to 4 bases and at J to 3 bases, leaving 6 bases not matched to a gene. The CDR3 has 15 amino acids. Germline CDR1 reads SGHRS; CDR2 reads YFSETQ. DNA for the CDR3: TGCGCCAGCAGCATGACAGGGGGCGCCGACACTGAAGCTTTCTTT. It specifies CASSMTGGADTEAFF. The full variable domain, with the rest looked up from reference TRBV5-1 and TRBJ1-1, is KAGVTQTPRYLIKTRGQQVTLSCSPISGHRSVSWYQQTPGQGLQFLFEYFSETQRNKGNFPGRFSGRQFSNSRSEMNVSTLELGDSALYLCASSMTGGADTEAFFGQGTRLTVV.

The chain combines TRBV2 with TRBJ2-5; possible D gene TRBD2, 6 bases. Germline loops: CDR1 SNHLY, CDR2 FYNNEI. The germline V and J ends were trimmed by 2 bases and 7 bases, with 17 bases remaining between them. This CDR3 contains 15 residues. CDR3 amino acids: CASSERRVPNWTQYF. As DNA, the CDR3 is TGTGCCAGCAGTGAAAGGAGGGTTCCGAATTGGACCCAGTACTTC.

This chain links TRBV28 with TRBJ2-7, with a possible D match to TRBD2 (6 bases). Germline CDR1 MDHEN, CDR2 SYDVKM. V was trimmed by 5 bases and J by 5 bases, leaving 19 bases between them. There are 15 residues in the CDR3. The CDR3 here is CASSPTSGTGNEQYF. CDR3 DNA sequence: TGTGCCAGCAGTCCCACCTCCGGGACTGGGAACGAGCAGTACTTC.

The genes are TRBV27 and TRBJ1-2; 12 bases agree with TRBD1. From germline, CDR1 is MNHEY and CDR2 SMNVEV (reference sequence). V dropped 6 bases and J dropped 7; count of bases not matched to a gene: 6. The CDR3 runs to 14 residues. DNA for the CDR3: TGTGCCAGCAGGGAGGGACAGGGGGCGTTTGGCTACACCTTC. Its translation is CASREGQGAFGYTF.

DNA for the CDR3: TGTGCCAGCGGCCTCCACTATGGCTACACCTTC. Its translation is CASGLHYGYTF. V gene TRBV7-9 combines with J gene TRBJ1-2; D is uncertain. The germline CDR1 and CDR2 sequences are SEHNR and FQNEAQ (reference sequence). The CDR3 is made up of 11 amino acids. V was pared by 8 bases and J by 3 bases, with 7 bases between.

The chain combines TRBV4-1 with TRBJ2-5; 7 bases align to TRBD1. There are 14 residues in the CDR3. The V gene's germline CDR1 is MGHRA and CDR2 YSYEKL. Germline trimming cut 4 bases from V and 2 bases from J; bases unmatched to any gene: 4. In DNA, the CDR3 is TGCGCCAGCAGCCGGACAGGCTGGCAAGAGACCCAGTACTTC. Translated, it gives CASSRTGWQETQYF.

The rearrangement links TRBV6-5 to TRBJ1-4; possibly TRBD1 for D (5 bases). The CDR3 runs to 15 residues. CDR1 and CDR2 (germline): MNHEY, SVGAGI. V was cut by 2 bases and J by 7 bases, with 14 bases left in between. CDR3 residues: CASSYGALPLEKLFF. The CDR3 DNA is TGTGCCAGCAGTTACGGGGCACTTCCCCTTGAAAAACTGTTTTTT.

This rearrangement joins TRBV2 to TRBJ1-4, with D perhaps matching TRBD1 (5 bases). The CDR3 sequence is 18 residues long. The V end lost 1 base, the J end lost 0 bases, and 15 bases lay between the germline ends. Germline values: CDR1 SNHLY, CDR2 FYNNEI. CDR3 nucleotide sequence: TGTGCCAGCAGTGAAGGCAGGGCAGGGCGAGCAACTAATGAAAAACTGTTTTTT. This gives the protein CASSEGRAGRATNEKLFF.

The chain couples TRBV3-1 (or the pseudogene TRBV3-2) to TRBJ2-6; 7 bases line up with TRBD1. With 1 base clipped from V and 4 bases from J, the junction kept 4 bases outside the gene matches. The CDR3 runs to 16 residues. CDR1 and CDR2 from the germline V gene are LGHDT and YNNKEL (reference sequence). Here the CDR3 DNA reads TGTGCCAGCAGCCAAGCCGGGACAGCCGGGGCCAACGTCCTGACTTTC. This translates into CASSQAGTAGANVLTF.

J is TRBJ2-7 and V is TRBV27, with D possibly being TRBD2 (6 bases). CDR3 length: 16 amino acids. CDR1 MNHEY and CDR2 SMNVEV come from the germline V gene (reference sequence). V lost 0 bases to trimming and J lost 0 bases, with 12 bases between them. CDR3 bases: TGTGCCAGCAGTTTATCAGGCGGGGTTAGCTCCTACGAGCAGTACTTC. This sequence encodes CASSLSGGVSSYEQYF.

The gene calls are TRBV5-8 and TRBJ2-3, with 9 bases that match TRBD1. Looked up from germline, CDR1 is SGHTS and CDR2 is YDEGEE. The CDR3 totals 15 residues. V dropped 0 bases and J dropped 1; count of bases not matched to a gene: 0. CDR3 region: CASSLGDRGTDTQYF. The DNA for the CDR3 is TGTGCCAGCAGCTTGGGGGACAGGGGCACAGATACGCAGTATTTT.

The genes are TRBV6-2 or TRBV6-3 and TRBJ2-1, with 7 bases that match TRBD2. The germline CDR1 and CDR2 sequences are MNHEY and SVGEGT. After removal of 0 bases from V and 1 base from J, the junction contained 9 bases not matched to a gene. CDR3 length equals 18 residues. DNA of the CDR3: TGTGCCAGCAGTTACTCGGGGGGGGAAGCGGGGTCCTACAATGAGCAGTTCTTC. Translated, it gives CASSYSGGEAGSYNEQFF.

This rearrangement joins TRBV19 to TRBJ1-5, with 9 bases matching TRBD1. V lost 6 bases to trimming and J lost 6 bases; unmatched junction nucleotides: 12. The CDR3 has 16 amino acids. Germline CDR1 reads LNHDA; CDR2 reads SQIVND (reference sequence). The CDR3 here is CASSQTGTGRSQPQHF. The DNA for the CDR3 is TGTGCCAGTAGCCAAACGGGGACAGGGAGAAGTCAGCCCCAGCATTTT.

As concerns this clone: In the same sample, other DNA sequences code for this CDR3. V is TRBV6-2 or TRBV6-3 and J is TRBJ1-2; D is perhaps TRBD1 (6 bases). The CDR3 runs to 13 residues. Germline CDR1 and CDR2: MNHEY and SVGEGT. V dropped 5 bases and J dropped 3 bases, with 10 bases sitting between them. The CDR3 bases are TGTGCCAGCAGTACAGGGTTTTACTATGGCTACACCTTC. This translates into CASSTGFYYGYTF.

This rearrangement joins TRBV19 to TRBJ2-5; 9 nucleotides agree with TRBD1. This CDR3 has 15 amino acids. Losses at the gene ends were 4 bases for V and 5 bases for J; bases not matched to a gene: 8. CDR1 and CDR2 from the germline V gene are LNHDA and SQIVND (reference sequence). The CDR3 loop reads CASSTGRDREETQYF. CDR3 DNA: TGTGCCAGTAGTACCGGCCGGGACAGGGAGGAGACCCAGTACTTC.

This clone was picked up one time. The chain combines TRBV27 with TRBJ1-1, with TRBD1 matching over 7 bases. Germline V CDR1 and CDR2: MNHEY, SMNVEV (reference sequence). This CDR3 region has 13 residues. J was trimmed by 6 bases and V by 8 bases; bases with no gene match: 9. Here the CDR3 DNA reads TGTGCCAGCCAAATACAGGGGAGTTCTGAAGCTTTCTTT. It specifies CASQIQGSSEAFF.